This paragraph covers one T cell receptor (beta chain) sequence. Some clones are missing from TCRdb's copy, which holds only in-frame ones; the method was immunoSEQ multiplex PCR. Among 400,000 to 550,000 clones listed, 79% were seen once. This sample was taken from a study of shared clonotypes between healthy human individuals. The origin of this receptor is a woman between 35 and 50 years old in good health. Some clones in this sample may be carry-over from other donors' samples. The source material was PBMCs.

CDR3 DNA: TGTGCCATCAGTGAGGAGACAGGGGTGTACAATGAGCAGTTCTTC. Amino acids: CAISEETGVYNEQFF. The chain recombines TRBV10-3 with TRBJ2-1, with TRBD1 matching over 8 bases. Germline V gene lookup returns CDR1 ENHRY and CDR2 SYGVKD. After removal of 2 bases from V and 4 bases from J, the junction contained 4 bases not matched to a gene. This CDR3 is built from 15 residues.